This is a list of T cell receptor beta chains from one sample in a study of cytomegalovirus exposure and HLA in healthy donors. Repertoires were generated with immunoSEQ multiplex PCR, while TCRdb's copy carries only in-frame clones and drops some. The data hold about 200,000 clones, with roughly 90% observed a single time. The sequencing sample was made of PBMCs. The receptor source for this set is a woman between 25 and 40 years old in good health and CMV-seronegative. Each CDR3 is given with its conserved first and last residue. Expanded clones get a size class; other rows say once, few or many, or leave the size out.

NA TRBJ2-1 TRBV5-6 CASKTSGSRNEQFF
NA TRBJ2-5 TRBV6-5 CASSPGGETQYF
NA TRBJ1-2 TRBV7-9 CASSPPQGYNYGYTF
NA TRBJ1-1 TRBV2 CASNVGTANTEAFF
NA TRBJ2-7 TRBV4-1 CASSQDLREGSYEQYF
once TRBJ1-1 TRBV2 CASRTGGWGYTEAFF
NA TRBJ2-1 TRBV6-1 CASSVAGFNEQFF
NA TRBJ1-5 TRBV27 CASSQLQGTEPQHF
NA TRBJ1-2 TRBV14 CASSRTGTYGGYTF
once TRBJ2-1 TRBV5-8 CASSLVIAGSYNEQFF
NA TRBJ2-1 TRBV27 CASSLGAGNLYEQFF
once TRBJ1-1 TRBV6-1 CASSEAYHGVHTEAFF
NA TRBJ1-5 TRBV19 CASTLSGIPQHF
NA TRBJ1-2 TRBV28 CASSRDIGGYTF
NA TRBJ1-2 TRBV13 CASSHRDRENYGYTF
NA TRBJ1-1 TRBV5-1 CASSLYSPGGNTEAFF
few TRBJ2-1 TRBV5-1 CASSLRLAGGRGNEQFF
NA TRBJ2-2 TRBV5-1 CASGPGGLVTGELFF
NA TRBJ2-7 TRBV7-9 CASSPSPSPGLPYEQYF
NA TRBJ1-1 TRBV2 CASSEQNTEAFF
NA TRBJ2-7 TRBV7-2 CASSFTGYEQYF
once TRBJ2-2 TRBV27 CASSLSTSANTGELFF
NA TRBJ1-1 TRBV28 CASNEGVANTEAFF